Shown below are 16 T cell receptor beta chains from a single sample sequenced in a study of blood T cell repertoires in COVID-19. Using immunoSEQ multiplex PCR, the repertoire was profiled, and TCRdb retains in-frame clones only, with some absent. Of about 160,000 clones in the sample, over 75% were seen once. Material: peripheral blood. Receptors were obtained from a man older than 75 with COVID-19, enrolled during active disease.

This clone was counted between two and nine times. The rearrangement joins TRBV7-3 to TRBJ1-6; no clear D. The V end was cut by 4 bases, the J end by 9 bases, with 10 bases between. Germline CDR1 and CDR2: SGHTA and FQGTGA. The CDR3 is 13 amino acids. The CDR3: CASSSGRASPLHF. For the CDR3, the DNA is TGTGCCAGCAGCTCCGGGAGAGCTTCACCCCTCCACTTT.

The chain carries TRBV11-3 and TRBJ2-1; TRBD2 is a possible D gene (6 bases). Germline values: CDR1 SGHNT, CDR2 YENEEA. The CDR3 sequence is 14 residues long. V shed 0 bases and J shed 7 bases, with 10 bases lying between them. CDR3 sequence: CASSLDPRGNEQFF. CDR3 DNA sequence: TGTGCCAGCAGCTTAGATCCCCGGGGGAATGAGCAGTTCTTC.

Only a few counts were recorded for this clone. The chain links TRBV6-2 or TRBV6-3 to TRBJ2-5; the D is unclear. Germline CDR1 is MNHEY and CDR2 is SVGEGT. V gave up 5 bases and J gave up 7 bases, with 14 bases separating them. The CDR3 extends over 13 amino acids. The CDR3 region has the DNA TGTGCCAGCAGTGTCGGTGGTCGAGGGACCCAGTACTTC. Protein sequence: CASSVGGRGTQYF.

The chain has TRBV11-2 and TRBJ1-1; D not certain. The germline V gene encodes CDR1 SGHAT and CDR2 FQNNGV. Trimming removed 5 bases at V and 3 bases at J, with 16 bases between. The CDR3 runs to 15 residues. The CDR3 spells CASSHFLVSDTEAFF. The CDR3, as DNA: TGTGCCAGCAGCCACTTTTTGGTATCGGACACTGAAGCTTTCTTT.

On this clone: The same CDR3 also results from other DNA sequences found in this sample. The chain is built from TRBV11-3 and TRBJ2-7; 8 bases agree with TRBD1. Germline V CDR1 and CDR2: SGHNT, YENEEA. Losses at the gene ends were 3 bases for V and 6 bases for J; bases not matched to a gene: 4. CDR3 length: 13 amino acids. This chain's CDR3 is CASSLDRDREQYF. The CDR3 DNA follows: TGTGCCAGCAGCTTGGACAGGGATCGCGAGCAGTACTTC.

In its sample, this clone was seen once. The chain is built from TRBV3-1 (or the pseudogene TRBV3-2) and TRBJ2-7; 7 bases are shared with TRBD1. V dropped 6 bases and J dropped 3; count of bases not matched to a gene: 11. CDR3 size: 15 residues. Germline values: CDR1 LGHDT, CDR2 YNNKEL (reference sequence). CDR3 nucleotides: TGTGCCAGCAGTCAGCCGGGACAGACAAACTACGAGCAGTACTTC. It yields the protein CASSQPGQTNYEQYF.

CDR3 in DNA: TGTGCCAGCAGCTTAGGTCGGGGGCAGGGGGCCCACGAGCAGTACTTC. It specifies CASSLGRGQGAHEQYF. This rearrangement joins TRBV11-3 to TRBJ2-7; 8 nucleotides match TRBD1. After removal of 1 base from V and 5 bases from J, the junction contained 10 bases not matched to a gene. Germline V gives CDR1 SGHNT, CDR2 YENEEA. The CDR3 consists of 16 residues.

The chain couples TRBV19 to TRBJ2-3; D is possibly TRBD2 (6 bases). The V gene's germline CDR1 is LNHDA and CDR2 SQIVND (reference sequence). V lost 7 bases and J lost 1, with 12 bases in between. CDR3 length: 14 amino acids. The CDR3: CASTRGFGTDTQYF. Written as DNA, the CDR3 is TGTGCCAGTACCCGGGGGTTTGGCACAGATACGCAGTATTTT.

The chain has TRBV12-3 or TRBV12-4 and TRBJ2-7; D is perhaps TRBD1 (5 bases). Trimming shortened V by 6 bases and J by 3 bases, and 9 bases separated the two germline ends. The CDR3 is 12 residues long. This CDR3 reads CASSRTHYEQYF. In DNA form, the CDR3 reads TGTGCCAGCAGCCGGACACACTACGAGCAGTACTTC.

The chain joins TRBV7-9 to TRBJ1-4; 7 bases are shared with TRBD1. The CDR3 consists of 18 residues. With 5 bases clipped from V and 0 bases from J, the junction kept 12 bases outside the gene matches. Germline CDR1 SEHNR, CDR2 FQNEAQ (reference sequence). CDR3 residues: CASSANRGSATTNEKLFF. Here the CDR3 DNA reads TGTGCCAGCAGCGCAAACAGGGGATCAGCTACAACTAATGAAAAACTGTTTTTT.

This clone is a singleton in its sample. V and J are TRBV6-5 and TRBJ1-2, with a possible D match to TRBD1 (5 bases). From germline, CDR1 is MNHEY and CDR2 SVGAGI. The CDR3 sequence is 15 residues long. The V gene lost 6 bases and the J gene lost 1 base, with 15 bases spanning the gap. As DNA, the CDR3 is TGTGCCAGCAGGCCCGGGACTTCATTTAACTATGGCTACACCTTC. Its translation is CASRPGTSFNYGYTF.

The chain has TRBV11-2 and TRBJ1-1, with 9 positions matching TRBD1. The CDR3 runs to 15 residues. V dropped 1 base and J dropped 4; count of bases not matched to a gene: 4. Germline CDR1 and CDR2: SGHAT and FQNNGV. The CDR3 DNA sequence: TGTGCCAGCAGCTTAGGGGACAGGGCCCTCACTGAAGCTTTCTTT. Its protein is CASSLGDRALTEAFF.

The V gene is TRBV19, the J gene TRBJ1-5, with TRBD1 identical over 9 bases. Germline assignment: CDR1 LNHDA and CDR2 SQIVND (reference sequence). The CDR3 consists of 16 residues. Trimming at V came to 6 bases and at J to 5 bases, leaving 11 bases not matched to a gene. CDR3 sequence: CASRRLDRGWDQPQHF. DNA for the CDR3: TGTGCCAGTAGGCGCCTGGACAGGGGATGGGATCAGCCCCAGCATTTT.

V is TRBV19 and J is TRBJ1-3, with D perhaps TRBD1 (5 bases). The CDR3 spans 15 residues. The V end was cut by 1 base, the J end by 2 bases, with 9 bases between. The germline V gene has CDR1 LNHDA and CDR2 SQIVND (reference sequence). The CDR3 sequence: CASSIAGGTGNTIYF. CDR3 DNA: TGTGCCAGTAGTATAGCGGGGGGAACTGGAAACACCATATATTTT.

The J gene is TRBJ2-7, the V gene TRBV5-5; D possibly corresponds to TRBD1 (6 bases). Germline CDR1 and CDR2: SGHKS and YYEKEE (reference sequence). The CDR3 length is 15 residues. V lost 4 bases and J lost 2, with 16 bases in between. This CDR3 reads CASSLTGTNPYEQYF. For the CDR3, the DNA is TGTGCCAGCAGCCTGACCGGGACAAACCCCTACGAGCAGTACTTC.

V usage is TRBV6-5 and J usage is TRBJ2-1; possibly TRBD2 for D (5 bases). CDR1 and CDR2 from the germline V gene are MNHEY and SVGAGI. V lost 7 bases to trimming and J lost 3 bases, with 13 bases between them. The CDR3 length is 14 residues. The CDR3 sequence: CASKSSAIYNEQFF. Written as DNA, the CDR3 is TGTGCCAGCAAAAGTAGCGCCATCTACAATGAGCAGTTCTTC.